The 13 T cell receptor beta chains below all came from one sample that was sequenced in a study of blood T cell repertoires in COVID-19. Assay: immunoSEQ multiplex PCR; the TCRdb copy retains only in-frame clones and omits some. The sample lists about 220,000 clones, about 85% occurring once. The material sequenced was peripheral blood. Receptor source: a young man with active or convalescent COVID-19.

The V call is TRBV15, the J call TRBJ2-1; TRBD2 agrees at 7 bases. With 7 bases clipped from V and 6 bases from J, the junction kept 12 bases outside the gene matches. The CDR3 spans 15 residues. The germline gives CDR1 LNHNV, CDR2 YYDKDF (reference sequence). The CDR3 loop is CATNYLAEGLNEQFF. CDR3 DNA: TGTGCCACCAATTATCTAGCGGAGGGGCTCAATGAGCAGTTCTTC.

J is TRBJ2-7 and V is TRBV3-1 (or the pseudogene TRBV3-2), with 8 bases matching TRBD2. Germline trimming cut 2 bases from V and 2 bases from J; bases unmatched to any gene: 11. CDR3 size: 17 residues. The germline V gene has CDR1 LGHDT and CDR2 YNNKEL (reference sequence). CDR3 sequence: CASSQPRGPGGPYEQYF. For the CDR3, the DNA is TGTGCCAGCAGCCAACCGAGGGGTCCGGGAGGGCCCTACGAGCAGTACTTC.

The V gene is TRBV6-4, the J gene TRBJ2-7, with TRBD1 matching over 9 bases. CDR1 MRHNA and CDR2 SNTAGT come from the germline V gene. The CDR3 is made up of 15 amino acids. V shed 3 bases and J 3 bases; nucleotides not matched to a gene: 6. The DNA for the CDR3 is TGTGCCAGCAGTGAAGGACAGGGACAGGGCTACGAGCAGTACTTC. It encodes CASSEGQGQGYEQYF.

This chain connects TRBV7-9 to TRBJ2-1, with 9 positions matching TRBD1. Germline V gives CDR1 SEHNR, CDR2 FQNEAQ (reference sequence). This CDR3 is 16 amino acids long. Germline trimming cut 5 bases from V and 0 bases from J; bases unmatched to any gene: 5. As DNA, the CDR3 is TGTGCCAGCAGCGGTCTGACAGGGGGCTCCTACAATGAGCAGTTCTTC. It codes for CASSGLTGGSYNEQFF.

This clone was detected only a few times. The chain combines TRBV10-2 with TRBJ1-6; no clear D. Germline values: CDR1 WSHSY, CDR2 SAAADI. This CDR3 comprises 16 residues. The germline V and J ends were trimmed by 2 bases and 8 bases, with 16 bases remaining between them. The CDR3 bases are TGCGCCAGCAGTGAGGGGATAGGGAGGATTGATTCACCCCTCCACTTT. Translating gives CASSEGIGRIDSPLHF.

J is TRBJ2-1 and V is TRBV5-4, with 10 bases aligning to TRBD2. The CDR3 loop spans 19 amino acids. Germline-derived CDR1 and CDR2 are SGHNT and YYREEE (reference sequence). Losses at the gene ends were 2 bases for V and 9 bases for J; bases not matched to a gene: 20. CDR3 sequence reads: CASSFRGDSGRLRQGEQFF. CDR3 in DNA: TGTGCCAGCAGCTTTAGGGGGGATAGCGGGAGGCTTCGTCAGGGTGAGCAGTTCTTC.

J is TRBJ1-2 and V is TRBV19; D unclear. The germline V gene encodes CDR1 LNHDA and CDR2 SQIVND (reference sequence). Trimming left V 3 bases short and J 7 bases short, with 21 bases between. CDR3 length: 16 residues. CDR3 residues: CASSIRGISTQGGYTF. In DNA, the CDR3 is TGTGCCAGTAGTATCCGGGGAATTTCAACTCAAGGTGGCTACACCTTC.

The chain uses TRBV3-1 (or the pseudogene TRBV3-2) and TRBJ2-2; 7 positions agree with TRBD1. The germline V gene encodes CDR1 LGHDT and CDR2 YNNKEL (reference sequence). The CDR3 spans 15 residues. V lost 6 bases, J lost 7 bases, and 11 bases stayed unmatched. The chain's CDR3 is CASRRGPFLSGELFF. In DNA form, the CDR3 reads TGTGCCAGCAGGAGGGGGCCATTCCTCAGCGGGGAGCTGTTTTTT.

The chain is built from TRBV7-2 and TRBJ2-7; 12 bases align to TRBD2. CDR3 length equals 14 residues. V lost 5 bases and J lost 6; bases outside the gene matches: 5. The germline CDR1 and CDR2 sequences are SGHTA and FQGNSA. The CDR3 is CASSKLAGGLEQYF. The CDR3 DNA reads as TGTGCCAGCAGCAAGCTAGCGGGGGGGCTCGAGCAGTACTTC.

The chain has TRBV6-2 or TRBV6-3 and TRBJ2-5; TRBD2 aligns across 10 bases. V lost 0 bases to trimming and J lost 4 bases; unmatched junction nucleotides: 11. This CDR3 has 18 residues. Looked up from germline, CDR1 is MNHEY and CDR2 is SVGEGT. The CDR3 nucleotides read TGTGCCAGCAGTTACTCTTCGAGCGGGGGGGCCGAGCGAGAGACCCAGTACTTC. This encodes CASSYSSSGGAERETQYF.

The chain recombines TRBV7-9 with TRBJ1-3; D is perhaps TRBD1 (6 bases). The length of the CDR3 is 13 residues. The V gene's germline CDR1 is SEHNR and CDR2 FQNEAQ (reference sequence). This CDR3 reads CAHGGAPGNTIYF. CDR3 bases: TGTGCACACGGGGGGGCACCTGGAAACACCATATATTTT.

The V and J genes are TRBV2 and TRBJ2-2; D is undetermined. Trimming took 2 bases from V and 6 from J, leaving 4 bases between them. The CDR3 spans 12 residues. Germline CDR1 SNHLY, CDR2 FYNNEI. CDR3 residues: CASSELSGELFF. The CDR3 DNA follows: TGTGCCAGCAGTGAACTTTCCGGGGAGCTGTTTTTT. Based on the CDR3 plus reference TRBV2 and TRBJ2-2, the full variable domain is EPEVTQTPSHQVTQMGQEVILRCVPISNHLYFYWYRQILGQKVEFLVSFYNNEISEKSEIFDDQFSVERPDGSNFTLKIRSTKLEDSAMYFCASSELSGELFFGEGSRLTVL.

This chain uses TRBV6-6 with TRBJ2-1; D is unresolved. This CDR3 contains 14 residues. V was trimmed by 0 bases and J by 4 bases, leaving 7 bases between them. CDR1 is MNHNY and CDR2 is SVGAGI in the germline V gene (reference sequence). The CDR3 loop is CASSYSRLYNEQFF. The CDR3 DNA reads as TGTGCCAGCAGTTACTCGAGGCTATACAATGAGCAGTTCTTC.